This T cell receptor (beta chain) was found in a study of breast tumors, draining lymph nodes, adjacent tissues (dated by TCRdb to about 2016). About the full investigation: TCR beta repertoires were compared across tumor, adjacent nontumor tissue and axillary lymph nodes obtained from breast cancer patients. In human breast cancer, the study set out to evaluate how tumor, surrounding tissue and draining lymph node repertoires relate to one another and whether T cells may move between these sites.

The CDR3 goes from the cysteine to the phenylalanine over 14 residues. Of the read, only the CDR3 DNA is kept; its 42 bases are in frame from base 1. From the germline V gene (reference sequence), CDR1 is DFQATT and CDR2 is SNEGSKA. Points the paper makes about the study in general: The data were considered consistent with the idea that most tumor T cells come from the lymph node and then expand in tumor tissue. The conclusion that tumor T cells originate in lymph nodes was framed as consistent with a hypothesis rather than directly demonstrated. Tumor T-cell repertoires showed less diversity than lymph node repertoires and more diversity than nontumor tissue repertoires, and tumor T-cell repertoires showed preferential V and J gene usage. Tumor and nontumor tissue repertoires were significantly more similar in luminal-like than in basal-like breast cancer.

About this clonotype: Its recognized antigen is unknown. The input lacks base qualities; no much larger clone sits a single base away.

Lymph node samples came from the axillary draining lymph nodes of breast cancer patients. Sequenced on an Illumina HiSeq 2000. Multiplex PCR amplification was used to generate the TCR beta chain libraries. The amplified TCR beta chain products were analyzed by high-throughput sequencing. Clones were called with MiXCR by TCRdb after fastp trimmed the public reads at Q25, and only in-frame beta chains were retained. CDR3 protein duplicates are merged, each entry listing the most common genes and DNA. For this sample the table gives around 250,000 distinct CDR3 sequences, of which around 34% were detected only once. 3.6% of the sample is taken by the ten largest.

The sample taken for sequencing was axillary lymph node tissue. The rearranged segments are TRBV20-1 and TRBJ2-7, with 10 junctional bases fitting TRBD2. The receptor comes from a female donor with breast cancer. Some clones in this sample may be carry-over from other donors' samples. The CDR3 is CSQAGAGGSYEQYF. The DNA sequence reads TGCAGCCAGGCAGGAGCGGGGGGGTCCTACGAGCAGTACTTC.